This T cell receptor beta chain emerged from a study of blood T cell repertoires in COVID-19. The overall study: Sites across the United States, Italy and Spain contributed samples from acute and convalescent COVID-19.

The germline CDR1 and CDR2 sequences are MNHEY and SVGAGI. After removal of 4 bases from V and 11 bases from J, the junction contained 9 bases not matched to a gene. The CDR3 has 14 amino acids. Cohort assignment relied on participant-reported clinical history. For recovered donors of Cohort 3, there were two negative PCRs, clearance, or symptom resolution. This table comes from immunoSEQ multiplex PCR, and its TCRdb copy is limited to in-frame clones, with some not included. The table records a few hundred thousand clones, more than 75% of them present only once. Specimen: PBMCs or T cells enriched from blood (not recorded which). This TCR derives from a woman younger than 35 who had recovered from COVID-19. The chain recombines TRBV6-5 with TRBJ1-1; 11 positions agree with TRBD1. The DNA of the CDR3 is TGTGCCAGCAGTTGGGGACAGGGGGGTTTAGGGGCTTTCTTT. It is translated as CASSWGQGGLGAFF.